This is a list of T cell receptor beta chains from one sample in a study of sequential checkpoint blockade in melanoma. Clones were sequenced by immunoSEQ multiplex PCR, and TCRdb holds only the in-frame ones, with some missing. The sample yields approximately 3,000 clones, roughly 50% seen once. Source: CD8+ T cells sorted from blood (inferred from file names), taken from a patient given nivolumab and ipilimumab in sequence. The source of these receptors is a human donor with melanoma. The CDR3 runs from the conserved cysteine through the conserved F or W. Each record gives: V gene, D gene, J gene, clone size, CDR3 protein, CDR3 DNA. A D gene is named only where the DNA matches it firmly. Expanded clones get a size class; other rows say once, few or many, or leave the size out.

TRBV7-9	TRBD2	TRBJ2-7	-	CAGTSGNSYEQYF	TGTGCCGGGACTAGCGGGAACTCCTACGAGCAGTACTTC
TRBV7-6	-	TRBJ1-2	-	CASSTTGSSPYGYTF	TGTGCCAGCAGTACAACGGGTTCCTCTCCCTATGGCTACACCTTC
TRBV5-1	-	TRBJ2-1	-	CASSMADIYNEQFF	TGCGCCAGCAGCATGGCGGACATATACAATGAGCAGTTCTTC
TRBV4-1	TRBD1	TRBJ2-7	-	CASSQGKGAYEQYF	TGCGCCAGCAGCCAAGGAAAGGGGGCGTATGAGCAGTACTTC
TRBV7-8	TRBD1	TRBJ1-5	few	CASSLRPAGDRESYSNQPQHF	TGTGCCAGCAGCTTAAGGCCCGCAGGGGACAGGGAATCTTATAGCAATCAGCCCCAGCATTTT
TRBV10-2	-	TRBJ2-7	few	CASSEEDLSSYEQYF	TGCGCCAGCAGTGAGGAGGACTTGTCCTCCTACGAGCAGTACTTC
TRBV28	-	TRBJ2-1	-	CASSLFVQFYNEQFF	TGTGCCAGCAGTTTATTCGTGCAGTTCTACAATGAGCAGTTCTTC
TRBV13	-	TRBJ1-3	large	CASSGPGTLNPSASGNTIYF	TGTGCCAGCAGCGGACCCGGGACTTTGAACCCTTCTGCCTCTGGAAACACCATATATTTT
TRBV4-2	TRBD1	TRBJ1-1	few	CASSQDGVTGTNTEAFF	TGTGCCAGCAGCCAAGATGGGGTGACAGGGACGAACACTGAAGCTTTCTTT
TRBV30	TRBD2	TRBJ2-3	-	CAWSGLAGRRDTQYF	TGTGCCTGGAGTGGACTAGCGGGTAGAAGGGATACGCAGTATTTT
TRBV5-6	TRBD1	TRBJ1-2	-	CASSRGQYGYTF	TGTGCCAGCAGCCGGGGACAGTATGGCTACACCTTC
TRBV27	-	TRBJ1-3	-	CASSFSRSGNTIYF	TGTGCCAGCAGTTTCTCCCGCTCTGGAAACACCATATATTTT
TRBV6-6	-	TRBJ2-1	-	CASSYRHNRQDEQFF	TGTGCCAGCAGTTATCGGCATAATAGGCAGGATGAGCAGTTCTTC
TRBV13	-	TRBJ1-1	few	CASSSIDRNTEAFF	TGTGCCAGCAGCTCAATCGACAGGAACACTGAAGCTTTCTTT
TRBV7-8	TRBD2	TRBJ2-7	-	CASSLKGTNYEQYF	TGTGCCAGCAGCTTAAAAGGGACTAACTACGAGCAGTACTTC
TRBV27	-	TRBJ1-2	-	CASSLFLNYGYTF	TGTGCCAGCAGCCTTTTCTTGAACTATGGCTACACCTTC
TRBV25-1	TRBD2	TRBJ2-1	-	CASSETGLAGGSDEQFF	TGTGCCAGCAGTGAAACCGGACTAGCGGGAGGCAGCGATGAGCAGTTCTTC
TRBV7-9	-	TRBJ1-2	-	CASSLAFTSYGYTF	TGTGCCAGCAGCTTAGCATTTACGAGCTATGGCTACACCTTC
TRBV7-3	-	TRBJ2-6	-	CASSPDAAGANVLTF	TGTGCCAGCAGCCCAGACGCGGCTGGGGCCAACGTCCTGACTTTC
TRBV6-5	-	TRBJ2-1	-	CASSQYRVHEQFF	TGTGCCAGCAGCCAGTATCGGGTCCATGAGCAGTTCTTC
TRBV7-2	-	TRBJ2-1	-	CASSLASQDNNEQFF	TGTGCCAGCAGCTTAGCCTCCCAAGACAACAATGAGCAGTTCTTC
TRBV6-1	TRBD1	TRBJ2-1	-	CASSVEAGGNYEQFF	TGTGCCAGCAGTGTTGAAGCAGGGGGCAACTATGAGCAGTTCTTC
TRBV9	TRBD1	TRBJ2-1	-	CASSLQGANNEQFF	TGTGCCAGCAGCTTACAGGGGGCTAACAATGAGCAGTTCTTC
TRBV7-9	TRBD1	TRBJ2-7	few	CASSLVTTQGAGSYEQYF	TGTGCCAGCAGCTTAGTTACCACCCAGGGGGCTGGCTCCTACGAGCAGTACTTC
TRBV7-9	-	TRBJ2-1	few	CASSPRGGFSYNEQFF	TGTGCCAGCAGCCCCCGTGGGGGGTTCTCCTACAATGAGCAGTTCTTC
TRBV29-1	-	TRBJ1-1	once	CSVEGSGWGNTEAFF	TGCAGCGTTGAAGGGTCGGGGTGGGGGAACACTGAAGCTTTCTTT
TRBV7-6	TRBD2	TRBJ2-2	-	CASSRSAGGWGTGELFF	TGTGCCAGCAGCCGATCGGCGGGAGGATGGGGGACCGGGGAGCTGTTTTTT
TRBV27	TRBD2	TRBJ2-5	-	CASSLRGPLAGAQETQYF	TGTGCCAGCAGTTTAAGGGGACCACTAGCGGGAGCACAAGAGACCCAGTACTTC
TRBV29-1	-	TRBJ1-2	-	CSVSGEGSDYGYTF	TGCAGCGTCTCCGGGGAGGGGAGTGACTATGGCTACACCTTC
TRBV9	-	TRBJ2-1	-	CASSVEVGYEQFF	TGTGCCAGCAGCGTAGAAGTGGGCTATGAGCAGTTCTTC
TRBV2	-	TRBJ1-2	-	CASRIDSDYGYTF	TGTGCCAGCAGGATCGACAGCGACTATGGCTACACCTTC
TRBV2	-	TRBJ2-5	-	CASSVVVGETQYF	TGTGCCAGCAGTGTGGTCGTCGGGGAGACCCAGTACTTC
TRBV7-8	-	TRBJ1-6	few	CASSLAEQGMGGSPLHF	TGTGCCAGCAGCTTAGCAGAACAGGGAATGGGTGGTTCACCCCTCCACTTT
TRBV9	-	TRBJ2-3	few	CASSVGAAGEDTQYF	TGTGCCAGCAGCGTAGGAGCGGCAGGGGAGGATACGCAGTATTTT
TRBV5-6	-	TRBJ2-3	-	CASSLGGTDTQYF	TGTGCCAGCAGCTTGGGCGGCACAGATACGCAGTATTTT
TRBV4-1	TRBD1	TRBJ2-7	-	CASSQDTGTGSYEQYF	TGCGCCAGCAGCCAAGATACCGGGACAGGGAGCTACGAGCAGTACTTC
TRBV29-1	TRBD1	TRBJ1-5	once	CSVGGIGDRDQPQHF	TGCAGCGTTGGGGGGATTGGGGACAGGGATCAGCCCCAGCATTTT
TRBV7-8	-	TRBJ2-7	-	CASSPGHSSSYEQYF	TGTGCCAGCAGCCCGGGACACTCAAGCTCCTACGAGCAGTACTTC
TRBV9	TRBD1	TRBJ2-7	-	CASSVGGTGGYEQYF	TGTGCCAGCAGCGTAGGTGGGACAGGGGGCTACGAGCAGTACTTC
TRBV7-7	TRBD2	TRBJ2-1	-	CASSLSGGSSYNEQFF	TGTGCTAGCAGCTTAAGCGGGGGGAGCTCCTACAATGAGCAGTTCTTC